The 5 T cell receptor beta chains below all came from one sample that was sequenced in a study of cytomegalovirus exposure and HLA in healthy donors (dated by TCRdb to about 2017). Library prep was done by the immunoSEQ multiplex PCR assay. A mixture of 60 forward primers for TCR Vbeta segments and 13 reverse primers for TCR Jbeta segments was used in the multiplex PCR. In its TCRdb copy, this immuneACCESS table keeps in-frame sequences only and misses some clones. Where compared with another copy, unresolved V genes explain less than half of these, and the others have no known cause. The sample profile shows about 150,000 clones; over 80% of them were found once. The ten largest clones represent roughly 1.4% of the sample. The sequenced sample consisted of PBMCs. The receptors originated from a woman aged 18-29 years in good health and CMV-seronegative.

This clone was recorded once. J is TRBJ1-4 and V is TRBV30; D unresolved. CDR3 size: 15 residues. CDR1 is GTSNPN and CDR2 is SVGIG in the germline V gene (reference sequence). The V gene lost 3 bases and the J gene lost 2 bases, with 13 bases spanning the gap. This chain's CDR3 is CAWSIPRRTNEKLFF. CDR3 in DNA: TGTGCCTGGAGCATCCCGCGGAGGACTAATGAAAAACTGTTTTTT.

This chain joins TRBV7-9 and TRBJ1-2; D ambiguous. V shed 7 bases and J shed 5 bases, with 17 bases lying between them. The CDR3 is made up of 14 amino acids. In germline, CDR1 is SEHNR, CDR2 FQNEAQ (reference sequence). The DNA for the CDR3 is TGTGCCAGCACCCCACTGGTTAACGTTTATGGCTACACCTTC. It encodes CASTPLVNVYGYTF.

The V and J genes are TRBV2 and TRBJ2-7; D is unclear. Looked up from germline, CDR1 is SNHLY and CDR2 is FYNNEI. V dropped 8 bases and J dropped 4 bases, with 12 bases sitting between them. This CDR3 is built from 12 residues. The chain's CDR3 is CASGTVTYEQYF. The CDR3 nucleotides are TGTGCCAGCGGAACGGTGACATACGAGCAGTACTTC.

The rearrangement links TRBV5-1 to TRBJ2-5, with D uncertain. The CDR3 has 13 amino acids. Germline V gene lookup returns CDR1 SGHRS and CDR2 YFSETQ. V gave up 2 bases and J gave up 1 base, with 6 bases separating them. The chain's CDR3 is CASSLTAQETQYF. For the CDR3, the DNA is TGCGCCAGCAGCTTAACAGCCCAAGAGACCCAGTACTTC.

The chain employs TRBV2 and TRBJ1-6, with a weak D call TRBD1 (5 bases). CDR1 is SNHLY, CDR2 FYNNEI, per germline. The CDR3 consists of 14 residues. The V end lost 7 bases, the J end lost 10 bases, and 17 bases lay between the germline ends. The CDR3 here is CASKVRVQGSPLHF. In nucleotides, the CDR3 is TGTGCCAGCAAAGTGAGAGTCCAGGGCTCACCCCTCCACTTT. The whole variable domain, filled in from reference TRBV2 and TRBJ1-6, reads EPEVTQTPSHQVTQMGQEVILRCVPISNHLYFYWYRQILGQKVEFLVSFYNNEISEKSEIFDDQFSVERPDGSNFTLKIRSTKLEDSAMYFCASKVRVQGSPLHFGNGTRLTVT.